Presented here are 8 T cell receptor beta chains from one specimen sequenced in a study of blood T cell repertoires in COVID-19. The repertoire was sequenced with immunoSEQ multiplex PCR; TCRdb's copy has only in-frame clones and lacks some. The data contain around 92,000 clones, over 80% of them singletons. Sequencing used peripheral blood. The receptors were sampled from a woman older than 75 with acute or convalescent COVID-19.

The V and J genes are TRBV12-3 or TRBV12-4 and TRBJ2-5; D is unresolved. This CDR3 has 13 amino acids. The V and J ends lost 1 base and 1 base respectively, with 4 bases between them. CDR3 region: CASSLGAQETQYF. The CDR3 DNA is TGTGCCAGCAGTTTAGGGGCCCAAGAGACCCAGTACTTC.

The V call is TRBV2, the J call TRBJ2-3, with 12 bases identical to TRBD2. The CDR3 has 18 amino acids. J lost 0 bases, V lost 7 bases, and 11 bases had no gene match. The germline gives CDR1 SNHLY, CDR2 FYNNEI. In DNA form, the CDR3 reads TGTGCCAGCAAAATGGGACTAGCGGGTCTTACTAGCACAGATACGCAGTATTTT. Translated, it gives CASKMGLAGLTSTDTQYF.

The chain joins TRBV3-1 (or the pseudogene TRBV3-2) to TRBJ2-1, with D possibly matching TRBD2 (5 bases). This CDR3 is built from 20 residues. V lost 3 bases, J lost 0 bases, and 24 bases lay in between. Germline V gives CDR1 LGHDT, CDR2 YNNKEL (reference sequence). The CDR3 bases are TGTGCCAGCAGCCACTCACGAGGGTATTGGTTTCAGTCCTCCTACAATGAGCAGTTCTTC. Protein sequence: CASSHSRGYWFQSSYNEQFF.

The chain couples TRBV20-1 to TRBJ2-1; 9 bases are a match to TRBD2. The V gene end was trimmed by 3 bases and the J gene end by 3 bases; junction bases not matched to a gene: 3. Per germline, CDR1 DFQATT and CDR2 SNEGSKA (reference sequence). This CDR3 contains 14 residues. The CDR3 DNA reads as TGCAGTGCTAGTGGCGGGAGGGTCTACAATGAGCAGTTCTTC. It yields the protein CSASGGRVYNEQFF.

The rearrangement joins TRBV16 to TRBJ1-4; 8 nucleotides match TRBD1. The CDR3 covers 16 residues. Trimming removed 4 bases from V and 1 base from J; junction bases left unmatched: 5. From germline, CDR1 is KGHSY and CDR2 FQNENV. CDR3 residues: CASSPWDRLTNEKLFF. The CDR3 DNA is TGTGCCAGCAGCCCATGGGACAGGTTAACTAATGAAAAACTGTTTTTT.

The V call is TRBV27, the J call TRBJ2-3, with D tentatively TRBD2 (6 bases). Germline CDR1 and CDR2: MNHEY and SMNVEV (reference sequence). V was clipped by 6 bases and J by 1 base, with 14 bases between them. The length of the CDR3 is 15 residues. The CDR3 is CASRPSGLGTDTQYF. CDR3 nucleotide sequence: TGTGCCAGCAGACCGAGCGGGTTGGGCACAGATACGCAGTATTTT.

The chain links TRBV7-2 to TRBJ2-5, with 9 bases that match TRBD2. The CDR3 length is 18 residues. Germline V lookup: CDR1 SGHTA, CDR2 FQGNSA. V shed 2 bases and J 1 base; nucleotides not matched to a gene: 11. CDR3 bases: TGTGCCAGCAGCTTACGACTAATGCTAGCGGGACCCCAAGAGACCCAGTACTTC. Residues: CASSLRLMLAGPQETQYF.

The genes are TRBV28 and TRBJ1-1; 10 nucleotides agree with TRBD1. The junction had 8 bases not matched to a gene; V was cut back by 7 bases and J by 0 bases. From germline, CDR1 is MDHEN and CDR2 SYDVKM. The CDR3 length is 16 residues. The CDR3 DNA reads TGTGCCAGCAACCCCCGGACAGGGGGGATGAACACTGAAGCTTTCTTT. Translating gives CASNPRTGGMNTEAFF.